Reported below is one T cell receptor beta chain. The sample is drawn from a study of blood T cell repertoires in COVID-19. Under the authors' procedure: Reference gene primer amplification gave nucleated cell count estimates. This table comes from immunoSEQ multiplex PCR, and its TCRdb copy is limited to in-frame clones, with some not included. V and J calls and clone size are those listed in that table; D and trimming were worked out from the DNA. This sample has roughly 200,000 clones, with around 81% found just once. Germline CDR1 LGHDT, CDR2 YNNKEL (reference sequence). Trimming cost V 3 bases and J 8 bases, with 14 bases left between them. The CDR3 spans 14 residues.

Sequences were obtained from peripheral blood. The V call is TRBV3-1 (or the pseudogene TRBV3-2), the J call TRBJ2-1, with TRBD2 as a possible D gene (6 bases). The clonotype was recovered from a woman between 35 and 50 years old with COVID-19, enrolled during active disease. DNA of the CDR3: TGTGCCAGCAGCCATAGGGACGGGAGCTATGAGCAGTTCTTC. This encodes CASSHRDGSYEQFF.